This record looks at one T cell receptor beta chain sequence and its context. Its antigen is undetermined. Mismatch with germline at one junction end may stem from a read error. Exclusion of patients followed from uncontrolled infection, other autoimmune disease, pregnancy or lactation. Amplification of TCR beta CDR3 regions used RNA as the template. The HTBI set primed first-round TCR CDR3 RT-PCR. TCRdb fed the multiplex PCR reads into MiXCR, producing one record per CDR3 protein. Seen here are around 700,000 distinct CDR3 sequences, approximately 19% observed once, and the top ten hold over 15%. This specimen belongs to a study of T cells in Graves' hyperthyroidism and ophthalmopathy. Overall study findings and caveats: Model-based prediction identified ophthalmopathy a median approximately 6.2 months prior to its onset. Most expanded thyroid clonotypes above 0.001 also appeared in blood. In the analysis, a 13 V-J model separated ophthalmopathy from stable hyperthyroidism.

The CDR3 consists of 17 residues. J is TRBJ2-3 and V is TRBV12-3 or TRBV12-4, with TRBD2 matching 12 bases. This clonotype was obtained from a woman aged 45-59 years with Graves' hyperthyroidism that later progressed to Graves' ophthalmopathy. The material sequenced was blood. As DNA, the CDR3 is TGTGCCGGCAGCCCCAGAGGCCTAGCGGGGGGGCAAGATACGCAGTATTTT. Its translation is CAGSPRGLAGGQDTQYF.